This TCR beta chain was recovered during a study of neurological immune-mediated disorders. The overall study: Relapsing-remitting disease affected some 31, and secondary progressive 3, of 34 multiple sclerosis patients. Findings and limits, study-wide: The multiple sclerosis repertoire cluster was not associated with any clinical or MRI feature. The most TCR clonal expansion was seen in HTLV-1-associated myelopathy, and the least was seen in multiple sclerosis, which fell below healthy controls.

Germline CDR1 is SQVTM and CDR2 is ANQGSEA. V was clipped by 6 bases and J by 0 bases, with 11 bases between them. This CDR3 is built from 13 residues. The sorted libraries involved the use of approximately 930,000 CD4+ or CD8+ T cells. MiXCR, applied by TCRdb to the 5' RACE reads, yields one record per CDR3 protein. The data contain tens of thousands of distinct CDR3 sequences, 4% of them singletons. This clonotype was detected many times. Its antigen is still unknown. The sequence was obtained from a woman aged 35 to 49 with multiple sclerosis. Source material: CD4+ T cells from blood. The chain recombines TRBV29-1 with TRBJ1-1; D not resolved. This chain's CDR3 is CSVLTTMNTEAFF. CDR3 sequence (DNA): TGCAGCGTCTTGACAACGATGAACACTGAAGCTTTCTTT.